One TCR beta chain is described in this entry. This specimen belongs to a study of OX40 agonist ivuxolimab in advanced cancers. Study-wide background: Patients were about 83% male with ages about 20 to 79, mean around 58.

Clones were sequenced by immunoSEQ multiplex PCR, and TCRdb holds only the in-frame ones, with some missing. The profile shows some 30,000 clones, about nine tenths of them singletons. The CDR3 is made up of 14 amino acids. Germline values: CDR1 LNHNV, CDR2 YYDKDF (reference sequence). V shed 1 base and J shed 4 bases, with 8 bases lying between them. This chain uses TRBV15 with TRBJ2-1; tentative D call: TRBD2 (6 bases). Sequenced material: CD4+ or CD8+ T cells sorted from blood, taken in a trial of the OX40 agonist ivuxolimab. The clonotype originates from an adult with an advanced solid tumor such as melanoma, head and neck, liver or kidney cancer. The CDR3 region has the DNA TGTGCCACCAGCAGAGCGGAGGGATACAATGAGCAGTTCTTC. Encoded protein: CATSRAEGYNEQFF. Using reference TRBV15 and TRBJ2-1 for the parts outside the CDR3, the full variable domain is DAMVIQNPRYQVTQFGKPVTLSCSQTLNHNVMYWYQQKSSQAPKLLFHYYDKDFNNEADTPDNFQSRRPNTSFCFLDIRSPGLGDTAMYLCATSRAEGYNEQFFGPGTRLTVL.